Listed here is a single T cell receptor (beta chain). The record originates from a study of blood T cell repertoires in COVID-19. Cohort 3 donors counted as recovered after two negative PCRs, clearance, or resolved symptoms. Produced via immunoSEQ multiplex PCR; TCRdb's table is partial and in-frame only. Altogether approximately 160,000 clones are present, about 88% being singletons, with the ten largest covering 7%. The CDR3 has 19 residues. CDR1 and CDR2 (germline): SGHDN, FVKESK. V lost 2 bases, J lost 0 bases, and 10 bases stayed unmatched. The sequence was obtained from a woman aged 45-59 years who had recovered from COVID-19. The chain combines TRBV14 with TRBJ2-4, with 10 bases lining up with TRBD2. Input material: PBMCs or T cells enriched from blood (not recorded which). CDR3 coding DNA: TGTGCCAGCAGCCAAACTAGCGGGGAACCTAGGGGAGCCAAAAACATTCAGTACTTC. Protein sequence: CASSQTSGEPRGAKNIQYF.